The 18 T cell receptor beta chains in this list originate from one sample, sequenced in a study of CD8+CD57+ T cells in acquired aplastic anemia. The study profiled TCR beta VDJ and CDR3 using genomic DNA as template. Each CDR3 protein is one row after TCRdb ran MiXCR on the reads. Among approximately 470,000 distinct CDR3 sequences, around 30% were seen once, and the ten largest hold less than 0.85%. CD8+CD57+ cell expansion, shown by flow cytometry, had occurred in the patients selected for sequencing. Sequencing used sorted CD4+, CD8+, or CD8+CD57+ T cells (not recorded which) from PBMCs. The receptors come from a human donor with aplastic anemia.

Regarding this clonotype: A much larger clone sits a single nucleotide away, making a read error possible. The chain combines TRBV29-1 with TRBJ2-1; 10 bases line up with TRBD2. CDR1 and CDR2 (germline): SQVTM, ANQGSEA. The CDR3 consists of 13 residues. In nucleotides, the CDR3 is TGCACCGTTCGACTAGCGGGTTCGGTTGAGCAGTTCTTC. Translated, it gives CTVRLAGSVEQFF.

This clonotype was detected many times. Here the CDR3 DNA reads TGCGCCAGCAGCTTCCCGAACACTGAAGCTTTCTTT. Translation: CASSFPNTEAFF. V and J are TRBV5-1 and TRBJ1-1; no definite D call. In germline, CDR1 is SGHRS, CDR2 YFSETQ. V shed 2 bases and J shed 1 base, with 3 bases lying between them. This CDR3 region has 12 residues.

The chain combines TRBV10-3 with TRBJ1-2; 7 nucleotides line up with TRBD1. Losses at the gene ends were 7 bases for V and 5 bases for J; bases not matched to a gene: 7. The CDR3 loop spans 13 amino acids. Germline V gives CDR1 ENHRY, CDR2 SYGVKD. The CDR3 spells CAITDRGHYGYTF. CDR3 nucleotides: TGTGCCATCACCGATAGGGGGCATTATGGCTACACCTTC.

The DNA for the CDR3 is TGCGCCAGCAGCTCATCAGCCTACCAGTATTTT. This gives the protein CASSSSAYQYF. The rearrangement links TRBV5-1 to TRBJ2-3, with no clear D. This CDR3 has 11 amino acids. V was cut by 3 bases and J by 12 bases, with 11 bases left in between. Germline V gene sequence: CDR1 SGHRS, CDR2 YFSETQ.

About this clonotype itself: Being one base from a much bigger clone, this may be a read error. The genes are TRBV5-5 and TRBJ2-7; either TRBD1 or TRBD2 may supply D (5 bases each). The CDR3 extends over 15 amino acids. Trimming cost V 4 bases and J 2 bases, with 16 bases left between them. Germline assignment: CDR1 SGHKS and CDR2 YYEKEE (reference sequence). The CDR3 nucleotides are TGTGCCAGCAGCCAACCGGGACGTAGCCCCTACGAGCAGTACTTC. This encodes CASSQPGRSPYEQYF.

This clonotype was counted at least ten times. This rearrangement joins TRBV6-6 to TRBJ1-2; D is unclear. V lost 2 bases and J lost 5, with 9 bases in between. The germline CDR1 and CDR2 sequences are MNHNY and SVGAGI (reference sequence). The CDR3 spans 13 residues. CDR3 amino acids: CASSYDSLYGYTF. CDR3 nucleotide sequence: TGTGCCAGCAGTTACGATTCGTTGTATGGCTACACCTTC.

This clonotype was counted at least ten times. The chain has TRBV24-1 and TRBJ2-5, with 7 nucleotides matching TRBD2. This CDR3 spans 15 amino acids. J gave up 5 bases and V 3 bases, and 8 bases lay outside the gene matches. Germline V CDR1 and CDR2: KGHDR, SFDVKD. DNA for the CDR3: TGTGCCACCAGTGATCCCTCCGGGGGGTGGGAGACCCAGTACTTC. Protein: CATSDPSGGWETQYF.

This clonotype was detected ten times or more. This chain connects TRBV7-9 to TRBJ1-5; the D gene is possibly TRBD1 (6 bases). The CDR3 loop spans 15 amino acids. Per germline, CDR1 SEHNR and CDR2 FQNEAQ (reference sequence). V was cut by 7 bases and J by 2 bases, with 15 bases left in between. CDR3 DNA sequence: TGTGCCAGCACCGACGCAGGGGAGGGCAATCAGCCCCAGCATTTT. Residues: CASTDAGEGNQPQHF.

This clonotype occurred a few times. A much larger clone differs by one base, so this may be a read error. CDR3 in amino acids: CASGSSGSIYEQYF. The CDR3 coding sequence is TGCGCCAGCGGATCAAGCGGGAGTATCTACGAGCAGTACTTC. V is TRBV10-2 and J is TRBJ2-7, with 8 bases aligning to TRBD2. The ends lost 8 bases at V and 3 bases at J; junction bases unmatched: 9. CDR1 is WSHSY and CDR2 is SAAADI in the germline V gene. The CDR3 is 14 amino acids.

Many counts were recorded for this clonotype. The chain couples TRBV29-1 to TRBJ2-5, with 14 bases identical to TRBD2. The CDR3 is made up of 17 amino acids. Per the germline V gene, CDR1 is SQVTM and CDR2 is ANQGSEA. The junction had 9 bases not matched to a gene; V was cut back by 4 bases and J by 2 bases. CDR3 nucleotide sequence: TGCAGCGTTGTCCTTGGACTAGCGGGGGGCTTACAAGAGACCCAGTACTTC. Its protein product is CSVVLGLAGGLQETQYF.

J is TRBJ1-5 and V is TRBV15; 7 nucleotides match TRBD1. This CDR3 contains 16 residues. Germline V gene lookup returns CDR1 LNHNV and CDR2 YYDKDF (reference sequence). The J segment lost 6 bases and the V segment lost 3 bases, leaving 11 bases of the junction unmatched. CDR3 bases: TGTGCCACCAGCAGCCCGACAGGGAGTTTAGGTCAGCCCCAGCATTTT. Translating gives CATSSPTGSLGQPQHF.

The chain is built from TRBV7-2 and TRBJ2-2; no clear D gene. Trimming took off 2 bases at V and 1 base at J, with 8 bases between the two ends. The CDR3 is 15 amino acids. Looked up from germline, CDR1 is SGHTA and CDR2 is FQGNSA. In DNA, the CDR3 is TGTGCCAGCAGCTTATCATTCGGGAACACCGGGGAGCTGTTTTTT. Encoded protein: CASSLSFGNTGELFF.

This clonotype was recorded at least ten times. The CDR3 DNA follows: TGTGCCAGCAGTTTAAATCCATCGTATGGCTACACCTTC. Amino acid sequence: CASSLNPSYGYTF. The chain joins TRBV7-2 to TRBJ1-2, with D uncertain. The CDR3 contains 13 residues. V lost 6 bases and J lost 5, with 13 bases in between. From germline, CDR1 is SGHTA and CDR2 FQGNSA.

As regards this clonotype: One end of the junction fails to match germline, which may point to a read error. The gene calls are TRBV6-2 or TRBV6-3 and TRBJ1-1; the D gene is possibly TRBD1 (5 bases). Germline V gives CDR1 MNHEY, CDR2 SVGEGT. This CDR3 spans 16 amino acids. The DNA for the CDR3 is TGTGCCAGCGGTTATCCCCCAGGGTCAACGTTCCCTGAAGCTTTCTTT. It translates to CASGYPPGSTFPEAFF.

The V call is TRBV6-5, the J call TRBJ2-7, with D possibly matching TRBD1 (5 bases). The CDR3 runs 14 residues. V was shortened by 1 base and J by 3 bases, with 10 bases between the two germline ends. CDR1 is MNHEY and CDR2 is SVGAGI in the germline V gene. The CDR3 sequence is CASSYFRVGYEQYF. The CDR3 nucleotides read TGTGCCAGCAGTTACTTCAGGGTTGGCTACGAGCAGTACTTC.

CDR3 protein: CASKLASGSGEQYF. CDR3 DNA sequence: TGCGCCAGCAAGTTGGCTAGCGGGAGTGGGGAGCAGTACTTC. The chain has TRBV10-1 and TRBJ2-7; the match to TRBD2 covers 10 bases. Unmatched junction bases numbered 10, after V lost 7 bases and J lost 7 bases. The CDR3 sequence is 14 residues long. Germline CDR1 reads WNHNN; CDR2 reads SYGVQD (reference sequence).

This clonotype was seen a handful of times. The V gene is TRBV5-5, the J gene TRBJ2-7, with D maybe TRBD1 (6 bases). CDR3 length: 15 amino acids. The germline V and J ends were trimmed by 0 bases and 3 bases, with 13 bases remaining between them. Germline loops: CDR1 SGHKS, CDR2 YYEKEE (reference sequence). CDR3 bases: TGTGCCAGCAGCTTGGCGCCAGGGGCGGTCTACGAGCAGTACTTC. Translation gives CASSLAPGAVYEQYF.

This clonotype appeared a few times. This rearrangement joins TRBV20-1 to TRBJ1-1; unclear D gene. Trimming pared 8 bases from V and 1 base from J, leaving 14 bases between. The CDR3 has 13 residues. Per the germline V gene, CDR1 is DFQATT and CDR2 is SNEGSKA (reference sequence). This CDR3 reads CSTPAGRNTEAFF. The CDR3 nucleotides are TGCAGTACCCCTGCGGGTCGGAACACTGAAGCTTTCTTT.